This entry lists 26 T cell receptor beta chains sequenced from one sample in a study of T cell changes during pregnancy in multiple sclerosis. Measured with immunoSEQ multiplex PCR; TCRdb has only the in-frame clones, and not every one. The sample includes under 130,000 clones, 92% of them seen just once. This sample comprised peripheral blood, obtained after pregnancy. These receptors were collected from a female donor with multiple sclerosis, enrolled in a pregnancy study.

The V gene is TRBV25-1, the J gene TRBJ2-7; TRBD1 matches at 7 bases. Trimming cost V 3 bases and J 6 bases; bases outside gene matches: 5. The CDR3 extends over 13 amino acids. Germline V gene lookup returns CDR1 MGHDK and CDR2 SYGVNS. In DNA form, the CDR3 reads TGTGCCAGCAGTGAGGAACAGGGGCTCGAGCAGTACTTC. Protein product: CASSEEQGLEQYF.

The CDR3 DNA reads as TGTGCCAGCAGTGAAGCCCGGACGAGGGCCTACGAGCAGTACTTC. Its protein product is CASSEARTRAYEQYF. The chain has TRBV6-1 and TRBJ2-7; D possibly corresponds to TRBD2 (5 bases). The CDR3 sequence is 15 residues long. The V gene lost 0 bases and the J gene lost 2 bases, with 11 bases spanning the gap. The germline V gene encodes CDR1 MNHNS and CDR2 SASEGT.

This clone came up a few times. This sequence joins TRBV5-1 and TRBJ2-1; 10 bases map to TRBD2. The CDR3 is 15 amino acids. With V trimmed by 3 bases and J by 4 bases, 4 bases remained unmatched. Germline values: CDR1 SGHRS, CDR2 YFSETQ. CDR3 coding DNA: TGCGCCAGCAGCTCGACTAGCGGGTTATACAATGAGCAGTTCTTC. The encoded protein is CASSSTSGLYNEQFF.

V usage is TRBV19 and J usage is TRBJ1-4, with TRBD1 matching over 9 bases. V shed 5 bases and J 7 bases; nucleotides not matched to a gene: 17. The CDR3 runs 18 residues. Germline CDR1 and CDR2: LNHDA and SQIVND (reference sequence). The CDR3 spells CASSEQSGTGRRSEKLFF. The CDR3 region has the DNA TGTGCCAGTAGTGAACAATCCGGGACAGGGAGGAGGAGTGAAAAACTGTTTTTT.

This chain joins TRBV5-1 and TRBJ2-7; perhaps TRBD2 as D (6 bases). The germline V gene encodes CDR1 SGHRS and CDR2 YFSETQ. This CDR3 spans 17 amino acids. V was cut by 0 bases and J by 1 base, with 17 bases left in between. The CDR3 spells CASSLGQFVGLSYEQYF. CDR3 DNA sequence: TGCGCCAGCAGCTTGGGCCAGTTCGTAGGACTATCCTACGAGCAGTACTTC.

The rearrangement joins TRBV5-8 to TRBJ2-5; TRBD2 aligns across 7 bases. The CDR3 is made up of 17 amino acids. V lost 1 base and J lost 9; bases outside the gene matches: 18. Germline loops: CDR1 SGHTS, CDR2 YDEGEE. This chain's CDR3 is CASSLYEGGPVRGAQYF. CDR3 DNA sequence: TGTGCCAGCAGCTTGTACGAGGGAGGGCCGGTTCGAGGGGCCCAGTACTTC.

This sequence joins TRBV18 and TRBJ1-2; a weak D match, TRBD1 (6 bases). CDR3 length: 14 residues. V was pared by 0 bases and J by 7 bases, with 12 bases between. The germline CDR1 and CDR2 sequences are KGHSH and LQKENI. DNA for the CDR3: TGTGCCAGCTCACCACCGAGGGACATCGCTGGCTACACCTTC. Its protein product is CASSPPRDIAGYTF.

This chain uses TRBV7-2 with TRBJ2-1; D might be TRBD2 (6 bases). Germline values: CDR1 SGHTA, CDR2 FQGNSA. The CDR3 totals 14 residues. V lost 1 base and J 10 bases, leaving 14 bases between the germline ends. DNA of the CDR3: TGTGCCAGCAGCTTAGGGGGCATCGCGGGGGAGCAGTTCTTC. Translating gives CASSLGGIAGEQFF. The full variable domain, rest sourced from reference TRBV7-2 and TRBJ2-1, is GAGVSQSPSNKVTEKGKDVELRCDPISGHTALYWYRQSLGQGLEFLIYFQGNSAPDKSGLPSDRFSAERTGGSVSTLTIQRTQQEDSAVYLCASSLGGIAGEQFFGPGTRLTVL.

The chain has TRBV5-4 and TRBJ2-5, with 11 bases lining up with TRBD2. The CDR3 loop spans 15 amino acids. CDR1 and CDR2 from the germline V gene are SGHNT and YYREEE (reference sequence). J was trimmed by 4 bases and V by 5 bases; bases with no gene match: 7. The DNA for the CDR3 is TGTGCCAGCAGTTATCTAGCGGGAGGTGGAGAGACCCAGTACTTC. Its protein is CASSYLAGGGETQYF. Variable domain in full (rest from reference TRBV5-4 and TRBJ2-5): ETGVTQSPTHLIKTRGQQVTLRCSSQSGHNTVSWYQQALGQGPQFIFQYYREEENGRGNFPPRFSGLQFPNYSSELNVNALELDDSALYLCASSYLAGGGETQYFGPGTRLLVL.

The genes are TRBV7-3 and TRBJ2-1, with D unresolved. Germline CDR1 reads SGHTA; CDR2 reads FQGTGA. Trimming shortened V by 4 bases and J by 6 bases, and 13 bases separated the two germline ends. The CDR3 is 14 amino acids. The CDR3 region is CASSSFLTPNEQFF. Here the CDR3 DNA reads TGTGCCAGCAGCTCCTTTCTAACTCCCAATGAGCAGTTCTTC.

The rearrangement joins TRBV15 to TRBJ1-1; tentative D call: TRBD1 (6 bases). V gave up 4 bases and J gave up 0 bases, with 9 bases separating them. CDR1 and CDR2 (germline): LNHNV, YYDKDF (reference sequence). The CDR3 is 14 amino acids. Here the CDR3 DNA reads TGTGCCACCAGCATGGGACACATGAACACTGAAGCTTTCTTT. Its protein is CATSMGHMNTEAFF.

J is TRBJ2-5 and V is TRBV11-2; 7 bases match TRBD1. Germline V gene lookup returns CDR1 SGHAT and CDR2 FQNNGV. The CDR3 spans 14 residues. V trimming: 5 bases; J trimming: 5 bases; junction bases outside the gene matches: 8. The CDR3: CASSRIGTAETQYF. DNA for the CDR3: TGTGCCAGCAGCCGGATAGGGACAGCGGAGACCCAGTACTTC.

The rearrangement links TRBV7-3 to TRBJ2-2; maybe TRBD1 (7 bases). This CDR3 has 16 amino acids. Trimming pared 4 bases from V and 3 bases from J, leaving 15 bases between. CDR1 SGHTA and CDR2 FQGTGA come from the germline V gene. CDR3 sequence (DNA): TGTGCCAGCAGCTCTCGACAGGGAGGATACACCGGGGAGCTGTTTTTT. Amino acid sequence: CASSSRQGGYTGELFF.

This rearrangement joins TRBV7-2 to TRBJ2-1; D possibly corresponds to TRBD1 (6 bases). Trimming removed 5 bases from V and 2 bases from J, with 16 bases in between. CDR3 length: 16 residues. Per germline, CDR1 SGHTA and CDR2 FQGNSA. The CDR3 spells CASSLGSGQAYNEQFF. CDR3 in DNA: TGTGCCAGCAGCCTGGGGTCGGGACAAGCCTACAATGAGCAGTTCTTC.

This clone came up once. The chain couples TRBV28 to TRBJ1-1; 8 bases line up with TRBD1. The CDR3 spans 13 residues. J was trimmed by 4 bases and V by 6 bases; bases with no gene match: 4. Per the germline V gene, CDR1 is MDHEN and CDR2 is SYDVKM. CDR3 protein: CASRWTGPTEAFF. CDR3 DNA sequence: TGTGCCAGCAGGTGGACAGGGCCCACTGAAGCTTTCTTT.

This chain connects TRBV27 to TRBJ2-1, with 11 bases matching TRBD1. The length of the CDR3 is 16 residues. Losses at the gene ends were 4 bases for V and 2 bases for J; bases not matched to a gene: 4. Per the germline V gene, CDR1 is MNHEY and CDR2 is SMNVEV (reference sequence). CDR3 in amino acids: CASSWTGGQAYNEQFF. CDR3 bases: TGTGCCAGCAGTTGGACAGGGGGCCAGGCCTACAATGAGCAGTTCTTC.

The chain combines TRBV30 with TRBJ2-5; 7 nucleotides agree with TRBD2. This CDR3 has 16 amino acids. V gave up 1 base and J gave up 3 bases; unmatched junction bases: 11. The germline V gene has CDR1 GTSNPN and CDR2 SVGIG (reference sequence). The CDR3 spells CAWSASSGGIEETQYF. As DNA, the CDR3 is TGTGCCTGGAGTGCAAGCTCGGGAGGCATTGAAGAGACCCAGTACTTC.

The gene calls are TRBV1 and TRBJ2-3; the table's D call, TRBD1, was not checked against the DNA. TRBV1 is listed as a pseudogene. This CDR3 has 13 residues. CDR3 bases: TGCACCAGCAGCCAAGATCCAGGAGATACGCAGTATTTT. Translation: CTSSQDPGDTQYF.

With regard to this clone: The germline gene is not matched at one end of the junction; a read error may be the cause. In the same sample, other DNA sequences code for this CDR3. This chain joins TRBV4-2 and TRBJ1-5; maybe TRBD1 (6 bases). The CDR3 consists of 16 residues. CDR1 LGHNA and CDR2 YNFKEQ come from the germline V gene. The CDR3 nucleotides read TGTGCTAGCAGCCAAGAACAGGGTTTGAGCAATCAGCCCCAGCATTTT. Protein: CASSQEQGLSNQPQHF.

The V call is TRBV9, the J call TRBJ2-1; possibly TRBD1 for D (6 bases). The CDR3 runs to 16 residues. The V and J ends lost 0 bases and 0 bases respectively, with 10 bases between them. Germline lookup yields CDR1 SGDLS and CDR2 YYNGEE. The CDR3 protein is CASSVGSRGSYNEQFF. The DNA for the CDR3 is TGTGCCAGCAGCGTAGGATCCAGGGGCTCCTACAATGAGCAGTTCTTC. Based on the CDR3 plus reference TRBV9 and TRBJ2-1, the full variable domain is DSGVTQTPKHLITATGQRVTLRCSPRSGDLSVYWYQQSLDQGLQFLIQYYNGEERAKGNILERFSAQQFPDLHSELNLSSLELGDSALYFCASSVGSRGSYNEQFFGPGTRLTVL.

This rearrangement joins TRBV4-2 to TRBJ2-1; 10 nucleotides align to TRBD2. The V segment lost 1 base and the J segment 10 bases; nucleotides outside the gene matches: 10. The CDR3 spans 16 residues. In germline, CDR1 is LGHNA, CDR2 YNFKEQ. CDR3 in amino acids: CASSQVGTSERAEQFF. In nucleotides, the CDR3 is TGTGCCAGCAGCCAAGTCGGGACTAGCGAAAGGGCAGAGCAGTTCTTC.

The chain joins TRBV10-3 to TRBJ2-2, with TRBD2 matching 11 bases. Germline loops: CDR1 ENHRY, CDR2 SYGVKD. J gave up 5 bases and V 6 bases, and 14 bases lay outside the gene matches. The CDR3 has 18 amino acids. As DNA, the CDR3 is TGTGCCATCAGCGCCGACCGTAGCGGGGGGGCCAGTACCGGGGAGCTGTTTTTT. As protein: CAISADRSGGASTGELFF.

A single count supports this clone. This chain uses TRBV11-2 with TRBJ2-7; D gene uncertain. Germline lookup yields CDR1 SGHAT and CDR2 FQNNGV. Between the trimmed V and J ends, which lost 2 bases and 0 bases, there was a span of 8 bases. This CDR3 region has 14 residues. The CDR3: CASSLKPLSYEQYF. The CDR3 DNA reads TGTGCCAGCAGCTTAAAGCCGCTCTCCTACGAGCAGTACTTC.

Written as DNA, the CDR3 is TGTGCTAGTCATGGCCTCATGAACACTGAAGCTTTCTTT. Translating gives CASHGLMNTEAFF. The chain employs TRBV12-5 and TRBJ1-1; no reliable D call. From germline, CDR1 is LGHNT and CDR2 FRNRAP. The ends were cut back, 8 bases at V and 0 bases at J, with 10 bases in the middle. The CDR3 has 13 amino acids.

This clone occurred once. The gene calls are TRBV9 and TRBJ1-2; 8 nucleotides match TRBD1. CDR1 SGDLS and CDR2 YYNGEE come from the germline V gene. This CDR3 is 15 amino acids long. V lost 6 bases, J lost 6 bases, and 13 bases stayed unmatched. In DNA form, the CDR3 reads TGTGCCAGCACCCTTCTTCCCGGACAGGGAGATGGCTACACCTTC. It is translated as CASTLLPGQGDGYTF.

The V gene is TRBV7-7, the J gene TRBJ2-1; 8 bases are shared with TRBD2. The V segment lost 5 bases and the J segment 6 bases; nucleotides outside the gene matches: 6. The CDR3 runs 14 residues. CDR1 is SSHAT, CDR2 FNYEAQ, per germline (reference sequence). The CDR3: CASSPSGGGNEQFF. The CDR3 DNA is TGTGCCAGCAGCCCGTCGGGGGGGGGCAATGAGCAGTTCTTC.